This T cell receptor beta chain was found in a study of cytomegalovirus exposure and HLA in healthy donors. This clone has only a few counts. Its antigen remains unidentified. Study-level points and caveats: In an earlier analysis, about 87% or about 30%: the productive usage of most TCR beta V segments. Later work found that TCR association rates differed between HLA loci; DRB1 had the most and HLA-C the fewest.

PCR primers comprised 60 Vbeta and 13 Jbeta primers. Assay used: immunoSEQ multiplex PCR; TCRdb lists only in-frame clones, some missing. The sample records approximately 110,000 clones, just under 70% being singletons. In germline, CDR1 is LNHDA, CDR2 SQIVND (reference sequence). The CDR3 spans 13 residues. Losses at the gene ends were 5 bases for V and 6 bases for J; bases not matched to a gene: 4. The source material was PBMCs. The gene calls are TRBV19 and TRBJ1-5; TRBD1 matches at 7 bases. The sequence came from a man younger than 40 in good health and CMV-seropositive. CDR3 protein: CASSVQGGQPQHF. The CDR3 DNA follows: TGTGCCAGTAGTGTGCAGGGGGGTCAGCCCCAGCATTTT.